The next 29 T cell receptor beta chains were all read from a single sample in a study of T cells in Graves' hyperthyroidism and ophthalmopathy. TCR beta CDR3 region amplification was performed from RNA transcripts. Primed by the HTBI set, a first-round RT-PCR was run on the TCR CDR3. MiXCR, run by TCRdb on the multiplex PCR reads, gives a single entry per CDR3 protein. The sample has 640,000 or so distinct CDR3 sequences, 13% to 15% seen once. The sample was blood. Every receptor here comes from a woman younger than 30 with Graves' ophthalmopathy.

At least ten counts were recorded for this clonotype. The chain is built from TRBV2 and TRBJ2-1; D is possibly TRBD2 (6 bases). Trimming pared 5 bases from V and 7 bases from J, leaving 15 bases between. Germline CDR1 reads SNHLY; CDR2 reads FYNNEI. The CDR3 loop spans 14 amino acids. CDR3 amino acids: CASSRGSRENEQFF. The DNA for the CDR3 is TGTGCCAGCAGTCGGGGGTCGCGGGAAAATGAGCAGTTCTTC.

The chain links TRBV19 to TRBJ2-3; D is possibly TRBD2 (5 bases). The V gene lost 3 bases and the J gene lost 1 base, with 11 bases spanning the gap. The CDR3 runs to 15 residues. Germline V gives CDR1 LNHDA, CDR2 SQIVND (reference sequence). CDR3 nucleotide sequence: TGTGCCAGTAGTATGCCTAGCCAGGGCACAGATACGCAGTATTTT. The encoded protein is CASSMPSQGTDTQYF.

There are many counts of this clonotype. This chain links TRBV10-3 with TRBJ2-7, with 7 bases lining up with TRBD2. Losses at the gene ends were 4 bases for V and 0 bases for J; bases not matched to a gene: 9. CDR1 is ENHRY, CDR2 SYGVKD, per germline. CDR3 length equals 16 residues. DNA of the CDR3: TGTGCCATCAGTGGGGACCCGGGACTACTCTCCTACGAGCAGTACTTC. Translation: CAISGDPGLLSYEQYF.

Many counts were recorded for this clonotype. The J gene is TRBJ2-7, the V gene TRBV18; D might be TRBD1 (5 bases). Germline CDR1 is KGHSH and CDR2 is LQKENI. Trimming stripped 0 bases from V and 4 bases from J, with 13 bases between. CDR3 size: 15 residues. CDR3 sequence reads: CASSPPNRPGYEQYF. The CDR3 nucleotides are TGTGCCAGCTCACCACCTAACAGGCCTGGATACGAGCAGTACTTC.

This clonotype was counted many times. This chain joins TRBV5-1 and TRBJ2-1, with TRBD1 identical over 7 bases. The CDR3 runs 14 residues. The germline V gene encodes CDR1 SGHRS and CDR2 YFSETQ. Unmatched junction bases numbered 4, after V lost 1 base and J lost 6 bases. The CDR3: CASSLSAGGNEQFF. DNA of the CDR3: TGCGCCAGCAGCTTGTCTGCAGGGGGCAATGAGCAGTTCTTC.

This chain uses TRBV24-1 with TRBJ2-1; 11 bases line up with TRBD1. Germline CDR1 reads KGHDR; CDR2 reads SFDVKD. The V and J ends lost 4 bases and 3 bases, in that order; junction bases with no gene match: 13. CDR3 length equals 19 residues. The CDR3 loop is CATSDSDRGHTGDYNEQFF. CDR3 DNA sequence: TGTGCCACCAGTGACTCGGACAGGGGGCACACCGGGGACTACAATGAGCAGTTCTTC.

This clonotype was recorded a few times. The chain carries TRBV7-9 and TRBJ2-7, with 11 bases that match TRBD2. The CDR3 covers 15 residues. Germline-derived CDR1 and CDR2 are SEHNR and FQNEAQ (reference sequence). The junction had 4 bases not matched to a gene; V was cut back by 3 bases and J by 3 bases. CDR3 in amino acids: CASSFGLAGRYEQYF. The CDR3 nucleotides are TGTGCCAGCAGCTTCGGACTAGCGGGCCGCTACGAGCAGTACTTC.

The rearrangement joins TRBV24-1 to TRBJ2-3; possibly TRBD1 for D (5 bases). V lost 6 bases to trimming and J lost 6 bases, with 9 bases between them. Germline V gives CDR1 KGHDR, CDR2 SFDVKD. The CDR3 length is 12 residues. The CDR3 sequence: CATSTKGDTQYF. The DNA of the CDR3 is TGTGCCACCAGTACTAAGGGGGATACGCAGTATTTT.

This clonotype was recorded many times. The chain joins TRBV7-9 to TRBJ2-7; unclear D gene. V was pared by 0 bases and J by 0 bases, with 9 bases between. The CDR3 loop spans 15 amino acids. Germline V CDR1 and CDR2: SEHNR, FQNEAQ (reference sequence). The chain's CDR3 is CASSLARAVSYEQYF. DNA for the CDR3: TGTGCCAGCAGCTTAGCACGGGCAGTCTCCTACGAGCAGTACTTC.

This clonotype has ten or more counts. The rearrangement uses TRBV7-2 and TRBJ1-3; no definite D call. V dropped 1 base and J dropped 15 bases, with 16 bases sitting between them. Germline loops: CDR1 SGHTA, CDR2 FQGNSA. The CDR3 runs 13 residues. The CDR3 DNA follows: TGTGCCAGCAGCTTAGTCTTTGCGGGAGGTGAATATTTT. This gives the protein CASSLVFAGGEYF.

This clonotype appeared a few times. This sequence joins TRBV28 and TRBJ1-1; maybe TRBD1 (6 bases). Trimming left V 2 bases short and J 4 bases short, with 20 bases between. The CDR3 runs to 17 residues. From germline, CDR1 is MDHEN and CDR2 SYDVKM. CDR3 in DNA: TGTGCCAGCAGTTTAATTCACCTTACAGGGCTGGGCACTGAAGCTTTCTTT. Amino acid sequence: CASSLIHLTGLGTEAFF. The whole variable domain, filled in from reference TRBV28 and TRBJ1-1, reads DVKVTQSSRYLVKRTGEKVFLECVQDMDHENMFWYRQDPGLGLRLIYFSYDVKMKEKGDIPEGYSVSREKKERFSLILESASTNQTSMYLCASSLIHLTGLGTEAFFGQGTRLTVV.

Concerning this clonotype: A much larger clonotype is one base distant, so this may be a read error. The chain uses TRBV9 and TRBJ2-7; D is uncertain. The ends were cut back, 4 bases at V and 3 bases at J, with 14 bases in the middle. The CDR3 loop spans 14 amino acids. Germline lookup yields CDR1 SGDLS and CDR2 YYNGEE. The CDR3 DNA is TGTGCCAGCAGCCTGGAACGGAGTGGCTACGAGCAGTACTTC. It specifies CASSLERSGYEQYF.

This clonotype was seen many times. V usage is TRBV25-1 and J usage is TRBJ2-1; 10 nucleotides align to TRBD1. Per the germline V gene, CDR1 is MGHDK and CDR2 is SYGVNS. The CDR3 is 18 residues long. With V trimmed by 2 bases and J by 3 bases, 10 bases remained unmatched. The CDR3 is CASSERRVGTGDYNEQFF. The CDR3 region has the DNA TGTGCCAGCAGTGAACGCCGTGTGGGGACAGGGGACTACAATGAGCAGTTCTTC.

This clonotype was counted ten times or more. The chain links TRBV6-1 to TRBJ2-7; D not certain. V dropped 5 bases and J dropped 6 bases, with 17 bases sitting between them. This CDR3 has 14 residues. The germline gives CDR1 MNHNS, CDR2 SASEGT. For the CDR3, the DNA is TGTGCCAGCAGTTTCTACGGACGGTCCCCCGAGCAGTACTTC. It translates to CASSFYGRSPEQYF.

This clonotype was counted many times. The chain carries TRBV10-1 and TRBJ1-1; a possible D gene is TRBD1 (6 bases). CDR1 is WNHNN and CDR2 is SYGVQD in the germline V gene (reference sequence). The CDR3 spans 14 residues. The V gene lost 2 bases and the J gene lost 6 bases, with 13 bases spanning the gap. Here the CDR3 DNA reads TGCGCCAGCAGTGAGCTGGGGGCGAGAGCTGAAGCTTTCTTT. It codes for CASSELGARAEAFF.

This clonotype was recorded at least ten times. V and J are TRBV20-1 and TRBJ2-5; TRBD2 might be the D (6 bases). CDR1 and CDR2 from the germline V gene are DFQATT and SNEGSKA (reference sequence). The CDR3 has 13 amino acids. Trimming stripped 0 bases from V and 7 bases from J, with 12 bases between. The CDR3 sequence is CSARDLVGGTQYF. CDR3 sequence (DNA): TGCAGTGCTAGAGATCTAGTGGGGGGGACCCAGTACTTC.

This clonotype has only a few counts. J is TRBJ1-5 and V is TRBV4-2, with unresolved D. CDR3 length: 15 residues. V lost 0 bases and J lost 11, with 17 bases in between. Looked up from germline, CDR1 is LGHNA and CDR2 is YNFKEQ. In DNA form, the CDR3 reads TGTGCCAGCAGCCAAGATAGGCGCCAGGCCAGGACCCAGCATTTT. This codes for CASSQDRRQARTQHF.

This clonotype came up a few times. V and J are TRBV3-1 and TRBJ2-1, with 7 bases identical to TRBD2. The CDR3 length is 15 residues. J lost 4 bases, V lost 2 bases, and 5 bases had no gene match. Germline V gene sequence: CDR1 LGHDT, CDR2 YNNKEL (reference sequence). CDR3 coding DNA: TGTGCCAGCAGCCAAAATACGGGACTATACAATGAGCAGTTCTTC. It encodes CASSQNTGLYNEQFF.

This clonotype was observed many times. This chain uses TRBV12-3 or TRBV12-4 with TRBJ2-1, with 10 bases aligning to TRBD2. The CDR3 is 20 residues long. V dropped 3 bases and J dropped 0; count of bases not matched to a gene: 14. The CDR3 nucleotides read TGTGCCAGCAGTTTGGAGGGGCCAGCGGGAGGGCTCAGCTCCTACAATGAGCAGTTCTTC. Protein: CASSLEGPAGGLSSYNEQFF.

As regards this clonotype: A read error may be the cause here, since a much bigger clone is one base away. The conserved closing phenylalanine or tryptophan is absent in this CDR3, likely reflecting a read error. The chain recombines TRBV12-3 or TRBV12-4 with TRBJ1-3; possible D gene TRBD1, 6 bases. There are 14 residues in the CDR3. Trimming stripped 5 bases from V and 3 bases from J, with 11 bases between. CDR3 amino acids: CASSEGGFGNTIYS. DNA for the CDR3: TGTGCCAGCAGTGAGGGGGGCTTTGGAAACACCATATATTCT.

This clonotype was observed many times. V gene TRBV27 combines with J gene TRBJ1-1; unclear D gene. This CDR3 spans 11 amino acids. Trimming shortened V by 2 bases and J by 8 bases, and 6 bases separated the two germline ends. Germline V lookup: CDR1 MNHEY, CDR2 SMNVEV (reference sequence). The CDR3 loop reads CASSLRGEAFF. The DNA for the CDR3 is TGTGCCAGCAGTTTACGAGGGGAAGCTTTCTTT.

This clonotype occurred a few times. The junction departs from the called germline gene at one end, perhaps through a read error. The chain joins TRBV28 to TRBJ1-2; 11 positions agree with TRBD1. The V gene's germline CDR1 is MDHEN and CDR2 SYDVKM. The CDR3 is 16 residues long. The CDR3 reads CASSLWDRGGNYGYTF. The CDR3 nucleotides are TGTGCTAGCAGTCTATGGGACAGGGGGGGTAACTATGGCTACACCTTC.

The rearrangement joins TRBV28 to TRBJ2-1; 7 nucleotides match TRBD1. Germline V gives CDR1 MDHEN, CDR2 SYDVKM. This CDR3 region has 15 residues. The trim removed 2 bases at V and 3 bases at J, leaving 4 bases unmatched. The CDR3 DNA is TGTGCCAGCAGTTTACCCAGGGGGTTCTACAATGAGCAGTTCTTC. Translating gives CASSLPRGFYNEQFF.

Notes on this clonotype: This may stem from a read error, because a much larger clone lies one nucleotide away. The final CDR3 position lacks the conserved phenylalanine or tryptophan, pointing to a likely read error. The chain combines TRBV5-1 with TRBJ2-2; a weak D match, TRBD2 (5 bases). This CDR3 comprises 14 residues. V was trimmed by 4 bases and J by 1 base, leaving 8 bases between them. Per germline, CDR1 SGHRS and CDR2 YFSETQ. CDR3 coding DNA: TGCGCCAGCAGCCGGGGTTTGAACACCGGGGAGCTGTTTTCT. It specifies CASSRGLNTGELFS.

Ten or more counts support this clonotype. The chain is built from TRBV7-3 and TRBJ1-1, with 9 positions matching TRBD1. CDR1 is SGHTA, CDR2 FQGTGA, per germline. The CDR3 consists of 15 residues. Trimming took 5 bases from V and 4 from J; bases not matched to a gene: 8. CDR3: CASSPGTGRVTEAFF. CDR3 bases: TGTGCCAGCAGCCCCGGGACAGGGAGGGTCACTGAAGCTTTCTTT.

This clonotype appeared a few times. V and J are TRBV7-9 and TRBJ1-1; 8 nucleotides match TRBD1. Trimming took 4 bases from V and 2 from J; bases not matched to a gene: 6. The germline gives CDR1 SEHNR, CDR2 FQNEAQ (reference sequence). The CDR3 length is 15 residues. The CDR3 region is CASSYPDRGNTEAFF. In DNA, the CDR3 is TGTGCCAGCAGCTACCCCGACAGGGGAAACACTGAAGCTTTCTTT.

The rearrangement uses TRBV4-1 and TRBJ2-7; D call uncertain. V lost 0 bases, J lost 1 base, and 7 bases lay in between. Per the germline V gene, CDR1 is MGHRA and CDR2 is YSYEKL. CDR3 length: 14 amino acids. CDR3: CASSQDGVSYEQYF. CDR3 DNA: TGCGCCAGCAGCCAAGATGGAGTTTCCTACGAGCAGTACTTC.

The rearrangement links TRBV11-3 to TRBJ2-1; a possible D gene is TRBD2 (6 bases). CDR3 length: 16 amino acids. Germline loops: CDR1 SGHNT, CDR2 YENEEA. V lost 5 bases, J lost 3 bases, and 17 bases lay in between. CDR3 bases: TGTGCCAGCAGCCCCCGATCGCTAGCGCTCTACAATGAGCAGTTCTTC. Amino acids: CASSPRSLALYNEQFF.

This clonotype was found many times. The CDR3 protein is CASSYRDRRTDTQYF. CDR3 in DNA: TGTGCCAGCAGTTACCGGGACAGACGCACAGATACGCAGTATTTT. This rearrangement joins TRBV6-1 to TRBJ2-3, with 7 bases matching TRBD1. The CDR3 contains 15 residues. CDR1 MNHNS and CDR2 SASEGT come from the germline V gene. Losses at the gene ends were 5 bases for V and 1 base for J; bases not matched to a gene: 6.